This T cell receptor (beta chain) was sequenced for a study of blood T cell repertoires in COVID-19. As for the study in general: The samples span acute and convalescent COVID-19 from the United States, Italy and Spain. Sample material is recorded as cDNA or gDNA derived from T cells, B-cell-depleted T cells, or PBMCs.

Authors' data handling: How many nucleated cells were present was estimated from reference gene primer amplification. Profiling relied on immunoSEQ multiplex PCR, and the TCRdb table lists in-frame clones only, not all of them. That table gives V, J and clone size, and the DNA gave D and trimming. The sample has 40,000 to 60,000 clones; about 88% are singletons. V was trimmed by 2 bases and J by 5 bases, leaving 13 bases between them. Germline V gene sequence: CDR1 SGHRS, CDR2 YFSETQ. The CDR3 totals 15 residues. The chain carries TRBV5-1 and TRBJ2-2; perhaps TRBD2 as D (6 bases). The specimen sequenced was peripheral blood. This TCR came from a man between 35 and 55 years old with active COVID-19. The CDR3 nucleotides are TGCGCCAGCAGCTTCGGATCTGGAGGGACCGGGGAGCTGTTTTTT. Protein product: CASSFGSGGTGELFF.